The 20 T cell receptor beta chains in this list originate from one sample, sequenced in a study of cytomegalovirus exposure and HLA in healthy donors. The PCR had 60 Vbeta and 13 Jbeta primers. Only in-frame clones appear in the TCRdb table, and some are missing; sequencing was by immunoSEQ multiplex PCR. Counted here are 160,000 or so clones, 80% occurring once; the ten biggest clones make up more than 5%. The sequencing input was PBMCs. These receptors came from a man aged 40-50 years in good health and CMV-seronegative.

The genes are TRBV18 and TRBJ1-1; 7 bases are a match to TRBD1. This CDR3 is 14 amino acids long. Germline-derived CDR1 and CDR2 are KGHSH and LQKENI. The V gene end was trimmed by 3 bases and the J gene end by 0 bases; junction bases not matched to a gene: 1. CDR3 sequence reads: CASSPGQMNTEAFF. The DNA of the CDR3 is TGTGCCAGCTCACCGGGACAGATGAACACTGAAGCTTTCTTT.

The gene calls are TRBV7-9 and TRBJ1-5; the match to TRBD1 covers 9 bases. V lost 4 bases, J lost 4 bases, and 2 bases stayed unmatched. This CDR3 has 14 residues. Germline CDR1 and CDR2: SEHNR and FQNEAQ (reference sequence). The CDR3 spells CASSSGTGNQPQHF. Written as DNA, the CDR3 is TGTGCCAGCAGCTCAGGGACAGGGAATCAGCCCCAGCATTTT.

The CDR3 reads CASSPVARQDTQYF. The CDR3 DNA follows: TGTGCCAGCTCACCAGTGGCTCGCCAAGATACGCAGTATTTT. The V and J genes are TRBV18 and TRBJ2-3; D gene ambiguous. Germline V gene lookup returns CDR1 KGHSH and CDR2 LQKENI. V was trimmed by 2 bases and J by 5 bases, leaving 11 bases between them. This CDR3 comprises 14 residues.

The chain uses TRBV7-3 and TRBJ1-2; 7 positions match TRBD1. Germline V gene data show CDR1 as SGHTA and CDR2 as FQGTGA. The junction had 8 bases not matched to a gene; V was cut back by 5 bases and J by 8 bases. The CDR3 runs 13 residues. The CDR3 here is CASSPDRDRGYTF. The CDR3 nucleotides read TGTGCCAGCAGCCCAGACAGGGACAGAGGCTACACCTTC. The variable domain in full, completed from reference TRBV7-3 and TRBJ1-2, reads GAGVSQTPSNKVTEKGKYVELRCDPISGHTALYWYRQSLGQGPEFLIYFQGTGAADDSGLPNDRFFAVRPEGSVSTLKIQRTERGDSAVYLCASSPDRDRGYTFGSGTRLTVV.

The gene calls are TRBV12-5 and TRBJ1-1, with D unclear. Trimming cost V 6 bases and J 6 bases, with 17 bases left between them. CDR3 size: 14 residues. From germline, CDR1 is LGHNT and CDR2 FRNRAP. This CDR3 is CASGFERAEAEAFF. The CDR3 DNA follows: TGTGCTAGTGGATTCGAGAGGGCGGAGGCTGAAGCTTTCTTT. Based on the CDR3 plus reference TRBV12-5 and TRBJ1-1, the full variable domain is DARVTQTPRHKVTEMGQEVTMRCQPILGHNTVFWYRQTMMQGLELLAYFRNRAPLDDSGMPKDRFSAEMPDATLATLKIQPSEPRDSAVYFCASGFERAEAEAFFGQGTRLTVV.

The gene calls are TRBV15 and TRBJ1-1, with D perhaps TRBD1 (5 bases). CDR1 LNHNV and CDR2 YYDKDF come from the germline V gene (reference sequence). V was shortened by 5 bases and J by 7 bases, with 20 bases between the two germline ends. This CDR3 is 15 amino acids long. CDR3 region: CATSPRGAAALEAFF. CDR3 nucleotide sequence: TGTGCCACCAGCCCACGCGGGGCCGCAGCCCTTGAAGCTTTCTTT.

This chain joins TRBV7-9 and TRBJ1-4; 9 positions agree with TRBD1. With 5 bases clipped from V and 5 bases from J, the junction kept 6 bases outside the gene matches. Germline V CDR1 and CDR2: SEHNR, FQNEAQ (reference sequence). This CDR3 is 15 amino acids long. CDR3: CASSPAGTGNEKLFF. The CDR3 bases are TGTGCCAGCAGCCCAGCGGGGACAGGGAATGAAAAACTGTTTTTT.

The chain employs TRBV19 and TRBJ2-5, with 8 bases matching TRBD2. The CDR3 has 13 amino acids. Germline V gene data show CDR1 as LNHDA and CDR2 as SQIVND (reference sequence). Trimming took 6 bases from V and 4 from J; bases not matched to a gene: 4. CDR3 DNA sequence: TGTGCCAGTAGGCCTAGCGGGCGAGAGACCCAGTACTTC. Its protein is CASRPSGRETQYF.

A word on this clone: The identical CDR3 is also encoded by other nucleotide sequences in the sample. The rearrangement joins TRBV9 to TRBJ2-7, with D possibly matching TRBD2 (5 bases). V gave up 1 base and J gave up 0 bases, with 8 bases separating them. This CDR3 comprises 14 residues. The germline V gene has CDR1 SGDLS and CDR2 YYNGEE. The CDR3 protein is CASSVSGNSYEQYF. CDR3 in DNA: TGTGCCAGCAGCGTAAGCGGTAACTCCTACGAGCAGTACTTC.

This rearrangement joins TRBV10-3 to TRBJ1-1; 8 bases agree with TRBD1. This CDR3 spans 12 amino acids. Unmatched junction bases numbered 5, after V lost 9 bases and J lost 5 bases. Germline V lookup: CDR1 ENHRY, CDR2 SYGVKD. In nucleotides, the CDR3 is TGTGCCATGCAGGGGGCTGGAACTGAAGCTTTCTTT. The encoded protein is CAMQGAGTEAFF.

The CDR3 reads CASSLRTGNQPQHF. CDR3 coding DNA: TGTGCCAGCAGCTTACGGACAGGCAATCAGCCCCAGCATTTT. The chain couples TRBV7-2 to TRBJ1-5; D is perhaps TRBD1 (6 bases). Germline CDR1 reads SGHTA; CDR2 reads FQGNSA. The CDR3 is made up of 14 amino acids. The germline V and J ends were trimmed by 2 bases and 2 bases, with 7 bases remaining between them. Complete variable domain (other parts from reference TRBV7-2 and TRBJ1-5): GAGVSQSPSNKVTEKGKDVELRCDPISGHTALYWYRQSLGQGLEFLIYFQGNSAPDKSGLPSDRFSAERTGGSVSTLTIQRTQQEDSAVYLCASSLRTGNQPQHFGDGTRLSIL.

This rearrangement joins TRBV7-2 to TRBJ2-7; 9 positions agree with TRBD2. Germline CDR1 reads SGHTA; CDR2 reads FQGNSA. V lost 6 bases, J lost 3 bases, and 3 bases stayed unmatched. The CDR3 length is 13 residues. CDR3 region: CASRASGNYEQYF. CDR3 coding DNA: TGTGCCAGCAGAGCTAGCGGGAACTACGAGCAGTACTTC.

This rearrangement joins TRBV4-1 to TRBJ2-5, with a weak D call TRBD1 (5 bases). Looked up from germline, CDR1 is MGHRA and CDR2 is YSYEKL. The CDR3 extends over 14 amino acids. Trimming removed 2 bases at V and 0 bases at J, with 7 bases between. This CDR3 is CASSQQGNQETQYF. The CDR3 nucleotides are TGCGCCAGCAGCCAACAGGGAAACCAAGAGACCCAGTACTTC.

V gene TRBV10-3 combines with J gene TRBJ1-5; 12 bases line up with TRBD1. The germline gives CDR1 ENHRY, CDR2 SYGVKD. This CDR3 has 17 amino acids. The junction had 7 bases not matched to a gene; V was cut back by 0 bases and J by 7 bases. In DNA, the CDR3 is TGTGCCATCAGTGAGTCGTGGGACAGGGGGCAAGAACAGCCCCAGCATTTT. It codes for CAISESWDRGQEQPQHF.

The CDR3 spells CASTQSVAGGYEQYF. DNA for the CDR3: TGTGCCAGCACCCAGTCGGTAGCGGGGGGCTACGAGCAGTACTTC. The J gene is TRBJ2-7, the V gene TRBV6-1, with 10 bases fitting TRBD2. Germline CDR1 is MNHNS and CDR2 is SASEGT. J lost 3 bases, V lost 7 bases, and 9 bases had no gene match. The CDR3 loop spans 15 amino acids.

This chain links TRBV7-2 with TRBJ1-5; 10 nucleotides align to TRBD1. Trimming cost V 5 bases and J 4 bases; bases outside gene matches: 8. This CDR3 is 16 amino acids long. Germline V gives CDR1 SGHTA, CDR2 FQGNSA. Here the CDR3 reads CASSPTGGAGNQPQHF. The DNA of the CDR3 is TGTGCCAGCAGCCCGACAGGGGGCGCGGGGAATCAGCCCCAGCATTTT.

This clone occurred a few times. The genes are TRBV29-1 and TRBJ2-1, with unresolved D. Germline loops: CDR1 SQVTM, CDR2 ANQGSEA. V was cut by 5 bases and J by 0 bases, with 8 bases left in between. CDR3 size: 13 residues. The CDR3 reads CSVSASSYNEQFF. For the CDR3, the DNA is TGCAGCGTTTCTGCGAGCTCCTACAATGAGCAGTTCTTC.

This clone came up a few times. The chain has TRBV5-1 and TRBJ1-2; D may be TRBD1 (6 bases). The CDR3 contains 14 residues. CDR1 and CDR2 (germline): SGHRS, YFSETQ. Trimming cost V 2 bases and J 7 bases, with 15 bases left between them. DNA of the CDR3: TGCGCCAGCAGCTTATCAGGGGTGGAAGGTGGCTACACCTTC. Its translation is CASSLSGVEGGYTF.

The genes are TRBV9 and TRBJ1-2; TRBD1 might be the D (6 bases). V was shortened by 0 bases and J by 0 bases, with 6 bases between the two germline ends. Germline values: CDR1 SGDLS, CDR2 YYNGEE. The CDR3 spans 14 residues. The DNA of the CDR3 is TGTGCCAGCAGCGTAGACAGGGCTAACTATGGCTACACCTTC. This translates into CASSVDRANYGYTF.

Only a few counts were recorded for this clone. The genes are TRBV5-1 and TRBJ1-4; possibly TRBD1 for D (6 bases). V shed 0 bases and J shed 6 bases, with 12 bases lying between them. This CDR3 region has 15 residues. Looked up from germline, CDR1 is SGHRS and CDR2 is YFSETQ. Here the CDR3 reads CASSLASGGYEKLFF. Written as DNA, the CDR3 is TGCGCCAGCAGCTTGGCCTCGGGGGGCTATGAAAAACTGTTTTTT.